The source of this T cell receptor beta chain is a study of regulatory T cells in long-lasting Graves disease. This clonotype has at least ten counts. Its target is not known. Arm-PCR of CDR3 regions with iRepertoire HTBI primers generated TCR beta libraries. TCRdb analysed the multiplex PCR reads with MiXCR anew, one entry per CDR3 protein. The sample lists hundreds of thousands of distinct CDR3 sequences; around 32% were seen once. The time point: persistent/refractory GD, antithyroid drugs over 5 years with positive TRAb. PBMC RNA was the source of the TCR library. Germline assignment: CDR1 SGHTA and CDR2 FQGNSA. This CDR3 has 13 amino acids. V was pared by 1 base and J by 13 bases, with 16 bases between. Study findings and constraints: Preferential use of TRBV28, TRBJ1-2 and TRBJ2-5 was seen in persistent disease.

This TCR was recovered from a female donor with Graves disease. This chain uses TRBV7-2 with TRBJ2-5; D remains ambiguous. This specimen consisted of peripheral blood mononuclear cells (PBMCs), obtained when the disease was refractory, from a patient treated with antithyroid drugs. CDR3 amino acids: CASSLDLAAPRYF. DNA of the CDR3: TGTGCCAGCAGCTTAGACTTGGCGGCCCCCCGGTACTTC.